The 8 T cell receptor beta chains below were found in one sample sequenced in a study of cytomegalovirus exposure and HLA in healthy donors (dated by TCRdb to 2017 to 2019). The library was obtained by the immunoSEQ multiplex PCR assay. A mixture of 60 forward primers for TCR Vbeta segments and 13 reverse primers for TCR Jbeta segments was used in the multiplex PCR. The table comes from immuneACCESS by way of TCRdb, which keeps in-frame sequences with V and J called. Part of the clones is missing from these tables; in studies checked, under half for an unresolved V gene and the rest for unknown reasons. The sample table shows 150,000 to 200,000 clones, and approximately 79% are seen once. The ten largest clones capture approximately 0.89% of the sample. The material sequenced was PBMCs. These receptors all stem from a woman aged 50 to 65 in good health and CMV-seropositive.

This chain connects TRBV6-5 to TRBJ2-7, with D perhaps matching TRBD2 (6 bases). Germline CDR1 MNHEY, CDR2 SVGAGI. The CDR3 runs 14 residues. The ends were cut back, 4 bases at V and 2 bases at J, with 12 bases in the middle. CDR3 bases: TGTGCCAGCAGTTTAGCGGCAGGCCCCTACGAGCAGTACTTC. Translation gives CASSLAAGPYEQYF.

The chain has TRBV4-1 and TRBJ1-1; 7 bases match TRBD1. The CDR3 runs to 15 residues. Germline trimming cut 4 bases from V and 4 bases from J; bases unmatched to any gene: 9. Germline V lookup: CDR1 MGHRA, CDR2 YSYEKL. The CDR3 sequence: CASSPPDRLGTEAFF. The CDR3 DNA reads as TGCGCCAGCAGCCCCCCGGACAGGTTGGGCACTGAAGCTTTCTTT.

The V gene is TRBV6-5, the J gene TRBJ2-3, with unresolved D. The CDR3 extends over 13 amino acids. The germline CDR1 and CDR2 sequences are MNHEY and SVGAGI. V was shortened by 2 bases and J by 0 bases, with 3 bases between the two germline ends. CDR3 region: CASSYTSTDTQYF. The CDR3 region has the DNA TGTGCCAGCAGTTACACAAGCACAGATACGCAGTATTTT.

Worth noting for this clone: Other DNA sequences in the same sample also yield this CDR3. The chain has TRBV9 and TRBJ2-3, with a weak D call TRBD2 (5 bases). The ends were cut back, 0 bases at V and 3 bases at J, with 8 bases in the middle. Germline V gene lookup returns CDR1 SGDLS and CDR2 YYNGEE. This CDR3 is built from 14 residues. The CDR3 DNA is TGTGCCAGCAGCGTAGATCGAGGGACAGATACGCAGTATTTT. This translates into CASSVDRGTDTQYF.

This chain links TRBV19 with TRBJ1-5; 7 nucleotides line up with TRBD1. Germline CDR1 is LNHDA and CDR2 is SQIVND (reference sequence). The CDR3 is 14 amino acids. Losses at the gene ends were 4 bases for V and 6 bases for J; bases not matched to a gene: 6. The CDR3: CASSTGTDGQPQHF. CDR3 nucleotide sequence: TGTGCCAGTAGTACGGGGACAGACGGTCAGCCCCAGCATTTT. The full variable domain, its missing parts supplied by reference TRBV19 and TRBJ1-5, is DGGITQSPKYLFRKEGQNVTLSCEQNLNHDAMYWYRQDPGQGLRLIYYSQIVNDFQKGDIAEGYSVSREKKESFPLTVTSAQKNPTAFYLCASSTGTDGQPQHFGDGTRLSIL.

This rearrangement joins TRBV6-1 to TRBJ2-5; weak D call: TRBD2 (5 bases). Trimming stripped 4 bases from V and 1 base from J, with 13 bases between. This CDR3 contains 15 residues. Germline V gene data show CDR1 as MNHNS and CDR2 as SASEGT. For the CDR3, the DNA is TGTGCCAGCAGTGTTGGTAGCGCTCTCCAAGAGACCCAGTACTTC. It specifies CASSVGSALQETQYF.

V gene TRBV28 combines with J gene TRBJ2-3, with 10 bases lining up with TRBD1. The CDR3 runs 16 residues. CDR1 is MDHEN and CDR2 is SYDVKM in the germline V gene. The V segment lost 9 bases and the J segment 0 bases; nucleotides outside the gene matches: 9. The CDR3 region has the DNA TGTGCCAGTCTGCGGGGGACAGGGGCGAGCACAGATACGCAGTATTTT. The encoded protein is CASLRGTGASTDTQYF.

The rearrangement joins TRBV7-8 to TRBJ2-2; D possibly corresponds to TRBD2 (6 bases). V dropped 2 bases and J dropped 0 bases, with 10 bases sitting between them. The CDR3 is made up of 16 amino acids. CDR1 is SGHVS, CDR2 FQNEAQ, per germline. The CDR3 DNA reads TGTGCCAGCAGCTTACGGGGGTCCCCGAACACCGGGGAGCTGTTTTTT. It translates to CASSLRGSPNTGELFF.